The clone carrying this T cell receptor beta chain was counted ten times or more. The authors built TCR beta libraries using iRepertoire HTBI primers and Arm-PCR of CDR3 regions. A single record per CDR3 protein comes from TCRdb applying MiXCR to the multiplex PCR reads. The table shows hundreds of thousands of distinct CDR3 sequences, with around 15% occurring only once. Time point defined: newly diagnosed GD, antithyroid drugs for less than 3 months. Making the TCR library involved RNA that had been extracted from PBMCs. This sample was included in a study of regulatory T cells in long-lasting Graves disease. Germline V gene data show CDR1 as SNHLY and CDR2 as FYNNEI. The CDR3 is made up of 11 amino acids. The V end was cut by 7 bases, the J end by 8 bases, with 11 bases between. The same specimen was also included in a second study, on T cells in Graves' hyperthyroidism and ophthalmopathy. As that study records: Blood also contained most expanded thyroid clonotypes above 0.001.

The sequence derives from a woman aged 25 to 39 with Graves disease. The rearrangement links TRBV2 to TRBJ1-1; unclear D gene. The input for sequencing was peripheral blood mononuclear cells (PBMCs), taken at new diagnosis, from a patient treated with antithyroid drugs. The CDR3 bases are TGTGCCAGCACCCGGACTCAAGAAGCTTTCTTT. It yields the protein CASTRTQEAFF.